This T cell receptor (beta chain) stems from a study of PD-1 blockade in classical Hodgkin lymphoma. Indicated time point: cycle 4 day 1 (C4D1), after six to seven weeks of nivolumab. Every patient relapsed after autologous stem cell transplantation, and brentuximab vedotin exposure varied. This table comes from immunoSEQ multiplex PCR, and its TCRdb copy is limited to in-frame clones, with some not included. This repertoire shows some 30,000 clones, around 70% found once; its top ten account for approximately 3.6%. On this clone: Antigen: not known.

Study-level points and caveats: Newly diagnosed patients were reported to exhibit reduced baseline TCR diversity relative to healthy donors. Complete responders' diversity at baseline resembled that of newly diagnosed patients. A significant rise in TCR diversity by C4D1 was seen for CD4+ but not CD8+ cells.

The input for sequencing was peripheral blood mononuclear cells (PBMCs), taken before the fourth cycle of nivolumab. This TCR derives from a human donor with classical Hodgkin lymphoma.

The CDR3 protein is CASSFTSGLYNEQFF. In DNA form, the CDR3 reads TGTGCCAGCAGCTTTACTAGCGGGCTCTACAATGAGCAGTTCTTC. V gene TRBV7-8 combines with J gene TRBJ2-1; the match to TRBD2 covers 9 bases. The CDR3 sequence is 15 residues long. J was trimmed by 3 bases and V by 3 bases; bases with no gene match: 3. Germline V CDR1 and CDR2: SGHVS, FQNEAQ.